This TCR beta chain appears in the sequencing data of a study of CD8 T cells in Susac syndrome. Roughly 0.45 to 1 ug RNA was reverse transcribed with random hexamers. Amplification of TCR beta CDR3 used immunoSEQ multiplex PCR across 54 Vbeta and 13 Jbeta. TCRdb fed the immunoSEQ multiplex PCR reads into MiXCR, producing one record per CDR3 protein. Of some 300,000 distinct CDR3 sequences in the sample, 75% to 90% were seen once. The CDR3 contains 13 residues. Germline CDR1 reads MDHEN; CDR2 reads SYDVKM. With 8 bases clipped from V and 7 bases from J, the junction kept 9 bases outside the gene matches.

This TCR derives from a human donor with multiple sclerosis. The chain combines TRBV28 with TRBJ2-7; 9 positions agree with TRBD2. The sample consisted of CD8+ T cells from PBMCs. The CDR3 coding sequence is TGTGCCAGCTTCTTAGCGGGAGATCGTGAGCAGTACTTC. Amino acid sequence: CASFLAGDREQYF.